Below, 15 T cell receptor beta chains from the same sample are listed, as sequenced in a study of T cell responses to AZD1222 COVID-19 vaccine. The table came from immunoSEQ multiplex PCR; TCRdb's copy has only in-frame clones and leaves some out. The sample has over 100,000 clones; roughly 90% are singletons. Source: peripheral blood, taken on day 0 of AZD1222 vaccination. These TCRs come from an adult in good health.

Of note for this clone: Other DNA sequences in the sample encode the same CDR3. V is TRBV18 and J is TRBJ1-5; 9 bases align to TRBD1. Trimming took 2 bases from V and 4 from J; bases not matched to a gene: 0. Germline-derived CDR1 and CDR2 are KGHSH and LQKENI. The CDR3 length is 14 residues. The CDR3 sequence: CASSPGTGNQPQHF. The CDR3 nucleotides are TGTGCCAGCTCACCAGGGACAGGGAATCAGCCCCAGCATTTT.

This chain links TRBV27 with TRBJ1-6; no reliable D call. The CDR3 consists of 15 residues. V was clipped by 4 bases and J by 8 bases, with 15 bases between them. Germline values: CDR1 MNHEY, CDR2 SMNVEV (reference sequence). In nucleotides, the CDR3 is TGTGCCAGCAGTTGGGCCCAACGAGGGTATTCACCCCTCCACTTT. Translated, it gives CASSWAQRGYSPLHF.

The J gene is TRBJ1-1, the V gene TRBV28; the D is unclear. The V gene lost 5 bases and the J gene lost 2 bases, with 12 bases spanning the gap. Per germline, CDR1 MDHEN and CDR2 SYDVKM. The CDR3 runs to 14 residues. The CDR3 is CASSRTPENTEAFF. In DNA, the CDR3 is TGTGCCAGCAGTAGAACTCCAGAAAACACTGAAGCTTTCTTT.

The chain joins TRBV7-3 to TRBJ2-1; tentatively, D is TRBD1 (7 bases). CDR1 SGHTA and CDR2 FQGTGA come from the germline V gene. Trimming removed 1 base at V and 9 bases at J, with 13 bases between. This CDR3 comprises 14 residues. CDR3 protein: CASSLSRGVGEQFF. In DNA form, the CDR3 reads TGTGCCAGCAGCTTAAGCAGGGGGGTCGGTGAGCAGTTCTTC.

The chain links TRBV7-8 to TRBJ2-1; D is unclear. From germline, CDR1 is SGHVS and CDR2 FQNEAQ. Trimming took 1 base from V and 5 from J, leaving 9 bases between them. This CDR3 contains 14 residues. The CDR3 sequence: CASSLDRSHNEQFF. CDR3 bases: TGTGCCAGCAGCTTAGATAGGTCTCACAATGAGCAGTTCTTC. Looking up the rest from reference TRBV7-8 and TRBJ2-1 gives the full variable domain: GAGVSQSPRYKVAKRGQDVALRCDPISGHVSLFWYQQALGQGPEFLTYFQNEAQLDKSGLPSDRFFAERPEGSVSTLKIQRTQQEDSAVYLCASSLDRSHNEQFFGPGTRLTVL.

V and J are TRBV28 and TRBJ2-5, with D perhaps being TRBD1 or TRBD2 (5 bases each). CDR3 length equals 14 residues. The germline gives CDR1 MDHEN, CDR2 SYDVKM. V lost 5 bases and J 4 bases, leaving 14 bases between the germline ends. CDR3 residues: CASSPPAGRETQYF. Here the CDR3 DNA reads TGTGCCAGCAGTCCCCCAGCAGGGAGAGAGACCCAGTACTTC.

This chain uses TRBV2 with TRBJ1-1; D may be TRBD1 (5 bases). This CDR3 has 16 amino acids. Germline CDR1 and CDR2: SNHLY and FYNNEI. V was cut by 5 bases and J by 2 bases, with 18 bases left in between. In DNA form, the CDR3 reads TGTGCCAGCAGTCCCTACTCGGGGGACTCAAACACTGAAGCTTTCTTT. It translates to CASSPYSGDSNTEAFF.

J is TRBJ1-4 and V is TRBV11-3; D not resolved. The V gene lost 5 bases and the J gene lost 7 bases, with 11 bases spanning the gap. Germline V CDR1 and CDR2: SGHNT, YENEEA. This CDR3 contains 13 residues. The CDR3 protein is CASSRSEGEKLFF. The CDR3 DNA sequence: TGTGCCAGCAGCCGCTCTGAGGGTGAAAAACTGTTTTTT. Looking up the rest from reference TRBV11-3 and TRBJ1-4 gives the full variable domain: EAGVVQSPRYKIIEKKQPVAFWCNPISGHNTLYWYLQNLGQGPELLIRYENEEAVDDSQLPKDRFSAERLKGVDSTLKIQPAELGDSAVYLCASSRSEGEKLFFGSGTQLSVL.

V usage is TRBV12-3 or TRBV12-4 and J usage is TRBJ2-2; possibly TRBD2 for D (6 bases). The CDR3 runs to 13 residues. The V end was cut by 6 bases, the J end by 3 bases, with 8 bases between. CDR3 sequence (DNA): TGTGCCAGCAGCCGGGAGTACACCGGGGAGCTGTTTTTT. This encodes CASSREYTGELFF.

The chain recombines TRBV2 with TRBJ1-6, with D perhaps TRBD1 (6 bases). The V and J ends lost 1 base and 10 bases respectively, with 14 bases between them. The germline gives CDR1 SNHLY, CDR2 FYNNEI. The CDR3 is made up of 15 amino acids. The CDR3, as DNA: TGTGCCAGCAGTGAAGGACAGGCAGTGGGGTCACCCCTCCACTTT. This sequence encodes CASSEGQAVGSPLHF. Combining the CDR3 with reference TRBV2 and TRBJ1-6 gives the whole variable domain EPEVTQTPSHQVTQMGQEVILRCVPISNHLYFYWYRQILGQKVEFLVSFYNNEISEKSEIFDDQFSVERPDGSNFTLKIRSTKLEDSAMYFCASSEGQAVGSPLHFGNGTRLTVT.

This chain joins TRBV19 and TRBJ2-1; D might be TRBD2 (5 bases). From germline, CDR1 is LNHDA and CDR2 SQIVND (reference sequence). The CDR3 loop spans 15 amino acids. Trimming pared 0 bases from V and 12 bases from J, leaving 18 bases between. CDR3 residues: CASSIEETGSSGQFF. The CDR3 DNA follows: TGTGCCAGTAGTATAGAGGAGACTGGGTCGAGCGGGCAGTTCTTC.

The rearrangement links TRBV3-1 (or the pseudogene TRBV3-2) to TRBJ1-2; maybe TRBD1 (6 bases). Trimming pared 5 bases from V and 12 bases from J, leaving 22 bases between. CDR1 is LGHDT, CDR2 YNNKEL, per germline (reference sequence). The CDR3 length is 14 residues. CDR3 DNA sequence: TGTGCCAGCAGCGATCTCCGGGACACCCACCCTAACACCTTC. Residues: CASSDLRDTHPNTF.

The V gene is TRBV7-9, the J gene TRBJ1-2; D is unresolved. CDR3 size: 14 residues. CDR1 and CDR2 (germline): SEHNR, FQNEAQ (reference sequence). V shed 6 bases and J shed 4 bases, with 15 bases lying between them. The CDR3 protein is CASSPNSVRYGYTF. The DNA for the CDR3 is TGTGCCAGCAGTCCCAACAGCGTTCGCTATGGCTACACCTTC.

V gene TRBV5-4 combines with J gene TRBJ2-2, with 7 bases aligning to TRBD2. The CDR3 is made up of 16 amino acids. The germline V gene has CDR1 SGHNT and CDR2 YYREEE (reference sequence). V gave up 0 bases and J gave up 7 bases; unmatched junction bases: 9. The CDR3 DNA is TGTGCCAGCAGCTTGGGTGGACTAGTCTACTACGGGGAGCTGTTTTTT. Its protein is CASSLGGLVYYGELFF.

The V gene is TRBV9, the J gene TRBJ2-1; D call uncertain. The germline gives CDR1 SGDLS, CDR2 YYNGEE. The CDR3 length is 14 residues. Trimming stripped 2 bases from V and 2 bases from J, with 8 bases between. CDR3 nucleotides: TGTGCCAGCAGCGTGGTAGTTGCCTACAATGAGCAGTTCTTC. Its translation is CASSVVVAYNEQFF. Complete variable domain (other parts from reference TRBV9 and TRBJ2-1): DSGVTQTPKHLITATGQRVTLRCSPRSGDLSVYWYQQSLDQGLQFLIQYYNGEERAKGNILERFSAQQFPDLHSELNLSSLELGDSALYFCASSVVVAYNEQFFGPGTRLTVL.